The T cell receptor (beta chain) under discussion was sequenced for a study of identical twins. Study results and caveats: Zero-insertion analyses were open to partial confounding by invariant MAIT and iNKT cells.

Germline assignment: CDR1 SGHNT and CDR2 YYREEE (reference sequence). Trimming stripped 0 bases from V and 10 bases from J, with 14 bases between. This CDR3 comprises 15 residues. Template switching added a universal primer site; cDNA carried unique molecular identifiers. TCRdb independently ran MiXCR on the 5' RACE reads; one entry per CDR3 protein. The sample records about 530,000 distinct CDR3 sequences, around 20% being singletons. Comments on this clonotype: Its target is unknown.

The sample was also linked to a second study, of yellow fever vaccine responses in identical twins.

The material sequenced was CD4+ T cells sorted from blood. This TCR was recovered from a woman between 18 and 30 years old in good health. The chain has TRBV5-4 and TRBJ1-6; D perhaps matches TRBD1 (6 bases). The CDR3 loop is CASSLDRELRSPLHF. The CDR3 coding sequence is TGTGCCAGCAGCTTGGACAGGGAATTGAGATCACCCCTCCACTTT.